These 16 T cell receptor beta chains were sequenced from one sample in a study of blood T cell repertoires in COVID-19. Method: immunoSEQ multiplex PCR; TCRdb's copy keeps in-frame clones and lacks some. In the table there are about 130,000 clones, over 75% of which are singletons. Sequenced: peripheral blood. The origin of the receptors is a woman older than 75 with acute or convalescent COVID-19.

V is TRBV10-1 and J is TRBJ2-2, with TRBD1 matching over 10 bases. CDR3 length: 15 residues. Germline CDR1 is WNHNN and CDR2 is SYGVQD (reference sequence). V was clipped by 6 bases and J by 3 bases; unmatched bases: 4. CDR3 in DNA: TGCGCCAGCAGGGGGACAGGGGTTTACACCGGGGAGCTGTTTTTT. It translates to CASRGTGVYTGELFF.

The chain couples TRBV11-2 to TRBJ1-6, with D maybe TRBD1 (5 bases). CDR3 length: 15 residues. V was shortened by 1 base and J by 9 bases, with 13 bases between the two germline ends. CDR1 is SGHAT and CDR2 is FQNNGV in the germline V gene. The CDR3 loop reads CASSLVGGFGSPLHF. The CDR3 DNA is TGTGCCAGCAGCTTAGTCGGGGGTTTTGGTTCACCCCTCCACTTT.

The chain couples TRBV7-8 to TRBJ1-6, with TRBD1 matching 8 bases. CDR3 length: 15 amino acids. The germline V gene has CDR1 SGHVS and CDR2 FQNEAQ. The V segment lost 4 bases and the J segment 10 bases; nucleotides outside the gene matches: 9. CDR3 nucleotide sequence: TGTGCCAGCAGCTCGACAGGGGTATTAGGGTCACCCCTCCACTTT. Encoded protein: CASSSTGVLGSPLHF.

The V and J genes are TRBV5-4 and TRBJ1-1, with D possibly matching TRBD1 (5 bases). The V gene's germline CDR1 is SGHNT and CDR2 YYREEE (reference sequence). The CDR3 has 15 amino acids. Between the trimmed V and J ends, which lost 0 bases and 2 bases, there was a span of 11 bases. The CDR3 is CASSLVQGSNTEAFF. Here the CDR3 DNA reads TGTGCCAGCAGCTTGGTTCAGGGAAGCAACACTGAAGCTTTCTTT.

This CDR3 is CASSPRAGYTEAFF. CDR3 DNA sequence: TGCGCCAGCAGCCCCCGGGCAGGGTACACTGAAGCTTTCTTT. This chain links TRBV5-1 with TRBJ1-1; D possibly corresponds to TRBD1 (5 bases). Per the germline V gene, CDR1 is SGHRS and CDR2 is YFSETQ. The germline V and J ends were trimmed by 4 bases and 3 bases, with 13 bases remaining between them. CDR3 size: 14 residues.

CDR3 residues: CASSRTPGQGNTEAFF. The CDR3 DNA is TGTGCCAGCAGCCGAACCCCGGGACAGGGGAACACTGAAGCTTTCTTT. V and J are TRBV9 and TRBJ1-1; 9 bases are shared with TRBD1. V was clipped by 4 bases and J by 1 base; unmatched bases: 8. This CDR3 comprises 16 residues. Germline lookup yields CDR1 SGDLS and CDR2 YYNGEE.

The chain employs TRBV12-5 and TRBJ1-1, with D possibly being TRBD1 (6 bases). This CDR3 has 15 residues. Germline V gene data show CDR1 as LGHNT and CDR2 as FRNRAP. V lost 5 bases and J 1 base, leaving 14 bases between the germline ends. CDR3 coding DNA: TGTGCTAGTGGTATGACAGGTCACGGGAACACTGAAGCTTTCTTT. Encoded protein: CASGMTGHGNTEAFF.

CDR3 sequence reads: CASNQKQGTNTDTQYF. CDR3 sequence (DNA): TGCGCCAGCAACCAGAAACAGGGGACCAACACAGATACGCAGTATTTT. The chain is built from TRBV4-1 and TRBJ2-3, with 7 bases lining up with TRBD1. With V trimmed by 7 bases and J by 2 bases, 12 bases remained unmatched. Germline V gene data show CDR1 as MGHRA and CDR2 as YSYEKL. CDR3 length: 16 residues.

The chain recombines TRBV2 with TRBJ2-1; D perhaps matches TRBD1 (6 bases). CDR3 length: 16 amino acids. Trimming removed 0 bases at V and 0 bases at J, with 9 bases between. Per germline, CDR1 SNHLY and CDR2 FYNNEI. The CDR3 DNA reads as TGTGCCAGCAGTGAAGCGGGGGCAAGCTCCTACAATGAGCAGTTCTTC. This translates into CASSEAGASSYNEQFF.

The V gene is TRBV12-3 or TRBV12-4, the J gene TRBJ1-2, with D tentatively TRBD1 (6 bases). The CDR3 length is 12 residues. V was clipped by 2 bases and J by 10 bases, with 11 bases between them. The DNA for the CDR3 is TGTGCCAGCAGTTTACTCAGGGGATTCTACACCTTC. Amino acids: CASSLLRGFYTF.

The chain joins TRBV19 to TRBJ1-5, with 8 nucleotides matching TRBD1. The germline V gene has CDR1 LNHDA and CDR2 SQIVND (reference sequence). J lost 7 bases, V lost 5 bases, and 10 bases had no gene match. The CDR3 totals 15 residues. The DNA for the CDR3 is TGTGCCAGTAGTGCCGGGACAGGTATGTTCCAGCCCCAGCATTTT. It yields the protein CASSAGTGMFQPQHF.

In its sample, this clone was seen once. The rearrangement links TRBV14 to TRBJ2-1; 14 positions match TRBD2. The CDR3 sequence is 18 residues long. The V and J ends lost 1 base and 4 bases, in that order; junction bases with no gene match: 6. The germline CDR1 and CDR2 sequences are SGHDN and FVKESK. The CDR3 DNA reads as TGTGCCAGCAGCCAAGTGTCGGGACTAGCGGGAGATTACAATGAGCAGTTCTTC. As protein: CASSQVSGLAGDYNEQFF. The full variable domain, with the rest looked up from reference TRBV14 and TRBJ2-1, is EAGVTQFPSHSVIEKGQTVTLRCDPISGHDNLYWYRRVMGKEIKFLLHFVKESKQDESGMPNNRFLAERTGGTYSTLKVQPAELEDSGVYFCASSQVSGLAGDYNEQFFGPGTRLTVL.

The rearrangement joins TRBV27 to TRBJ2-2, with 10 bases fitting TRBD1. The CDR3 runs 14 residues. V shed 6 bases and J 7 bases; nucleotides not matched to a gene: 5. The V gene's germline CDR1 is MNHEY and CDR2 SMNVEV (reference sequence). The CDR3 protein is CASSPDRGFGELFF. As DNA, the CDR3 is TGTGCCAGCAGCCCGGACAGGGGGTTCGGGGAGCTGTTTTTT.

The V gene is TRBV19, the J gene TRBJ1-5, with 7 bases that match TRBD1. After removal of 4 bases from V and 9 bases from J, the junction contained 9 bases not matched to a gene. CDR1 LNHDA and CDR2 SQIVND come from the germline V gene (reference sequence). The CDR3 loop spans 14 amino acids. In DNA, the CDR3 is TGTGCCAGTAGTACCTTCGGACAGGATGGGCCCCAGCATTTT. Protein product: CASSTFGQDGPQHF.

V gene TRBV11-1 combines with J gene TRBJ1-5, with 7 bases lining up with TRBD1. The CDR3 runs 15 residues. V was pared by 3 bases and J by 3 bases, with 5 bases of the junction left unmatched. CDR1 and CDR2 from the germline V gene are SGHAT and FQDESV (reference sequence). For the CDR3, the DNA is TGTGCCAGCAGCTTGACAGGGTCGGCCAATCAGCCCCAGCATTTT. Its protein product is CASSLTGSANQPQHF.

The CDR3 DNA is TGTGCCAGCAGCTACAGGGGCGAGGGCACCGGGGAGCTGTTTTTT. Residues: CASSYRGEGTGELFF. V and J are TRBV3-1 (or the pseudogene TRBV3-2) and TRBJ2-2; 7 bases align to TRBD1. V trimming: 5 bases; J trimming: 4 bases; junction bases outside the gene matches: 7. Germline lookup yields CDR1 LGHDT and CDR2 YNNKEL (reference sequence). CDR3 length: 15 residues.